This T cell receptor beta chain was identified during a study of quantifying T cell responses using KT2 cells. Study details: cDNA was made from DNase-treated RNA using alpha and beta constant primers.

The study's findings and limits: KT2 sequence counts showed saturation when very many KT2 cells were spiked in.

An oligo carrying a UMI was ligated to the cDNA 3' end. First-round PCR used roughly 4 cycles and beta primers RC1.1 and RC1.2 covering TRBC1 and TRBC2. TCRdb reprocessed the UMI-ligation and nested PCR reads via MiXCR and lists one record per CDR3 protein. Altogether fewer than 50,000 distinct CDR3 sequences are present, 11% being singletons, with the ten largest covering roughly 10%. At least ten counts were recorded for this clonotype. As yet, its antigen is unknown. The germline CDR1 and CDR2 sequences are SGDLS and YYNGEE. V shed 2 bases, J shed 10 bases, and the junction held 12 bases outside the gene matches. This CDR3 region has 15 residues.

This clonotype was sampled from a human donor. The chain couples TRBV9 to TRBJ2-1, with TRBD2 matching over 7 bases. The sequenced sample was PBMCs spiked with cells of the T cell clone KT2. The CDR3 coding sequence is TGTGCCAGCAGCGTCTGGGCGGGGGTCGAGCGGGAGCAGTTCTTC. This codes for CASSVWAGVEREQFF.